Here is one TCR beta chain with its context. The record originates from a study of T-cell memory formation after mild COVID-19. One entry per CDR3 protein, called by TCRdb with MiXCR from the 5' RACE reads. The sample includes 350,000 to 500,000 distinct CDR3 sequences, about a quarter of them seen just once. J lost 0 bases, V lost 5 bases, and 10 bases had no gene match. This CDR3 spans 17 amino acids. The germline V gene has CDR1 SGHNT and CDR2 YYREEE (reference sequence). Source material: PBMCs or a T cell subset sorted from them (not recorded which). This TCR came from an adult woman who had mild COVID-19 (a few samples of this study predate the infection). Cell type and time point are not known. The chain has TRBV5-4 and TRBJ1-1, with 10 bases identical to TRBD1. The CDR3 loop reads CASRHDRGRSMNTEAFF. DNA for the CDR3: TGTGCCAGCAGGCACGACAGGGGGCGGTCCATGAACACTGAAGCTTTCTTT.